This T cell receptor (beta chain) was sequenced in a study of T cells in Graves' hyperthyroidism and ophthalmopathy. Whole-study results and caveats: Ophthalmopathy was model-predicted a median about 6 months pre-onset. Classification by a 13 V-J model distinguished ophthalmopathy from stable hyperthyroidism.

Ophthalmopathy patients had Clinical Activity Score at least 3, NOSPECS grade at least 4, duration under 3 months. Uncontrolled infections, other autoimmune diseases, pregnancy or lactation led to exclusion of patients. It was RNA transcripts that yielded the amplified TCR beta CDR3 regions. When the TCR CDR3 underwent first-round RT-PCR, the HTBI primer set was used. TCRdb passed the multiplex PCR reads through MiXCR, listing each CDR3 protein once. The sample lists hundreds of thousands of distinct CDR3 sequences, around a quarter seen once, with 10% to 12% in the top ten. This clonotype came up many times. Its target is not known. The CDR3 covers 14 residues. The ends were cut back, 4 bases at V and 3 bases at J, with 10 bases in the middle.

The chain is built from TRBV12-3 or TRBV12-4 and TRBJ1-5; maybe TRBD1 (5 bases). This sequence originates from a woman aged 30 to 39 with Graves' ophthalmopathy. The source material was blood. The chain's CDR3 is CASSWDGHNQPQHF. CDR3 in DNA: TGTGCCAGCAGTTGGGACGGACACAATCAGCCCCAGCATTTT.